This is a list of T cell receptor beta chains from one sample in a study of T cell responses to AZD1222 COVID-19 vaccine. Data came from immunoSEQ multiplex PCR; TCRdb stores just in-frame clones and leaves some out. The data contain tens of thousands of clones, 60% to 85% of them singletons. Sequences were derived from peripheral blood, sampled 28 days after the second dose of the MenACWY control vaccine. The receptor source for this set is an adult who received the MenACWY meningococcal vaccine as a control. The CDR3 runs from the conserved cysteine through the conserved F or W. A D gene is named only where the DNA matches it firmly. Size values are once, few and many counts, or a class for expanded clones, and some rows have none.

d_gene: NA
v_gene: TRBV19
j_gene: TRBJ2-1
abundance: NA
CDR3nt: TGTGCCAGTAGTATAGATAGGGGTGAGCAGTTCTTC
CDR3aa: CASSIDRGEQFF

d_gene: NA
v_gene: TRBV30
j_gene: TRBJ1-3
abundance: few
CDR3nt: TGTGCCTGGAGTAGCTCTGGAAACACCATATATTTT
CDR3aa: CAWSSSGNTIYF

d_gene: TRBD1
v_gene: TRBV5-8
j_gene: TRBJ2-1
abundance: NA
CDR3nt: TGTGCCAGCAGCGATCGACAGGGGCCCTACAATGAGCAGTTCTTC
CDR3aa: CASSDRQGPYNEQFF

d_gene: NA
v_gene: TRBV30
j_gene: TRBJ2-5
abundance: NA
CDR3nt: TGTGCCTGGAGTGGGAGGGAGACCCAGTACTTC
CDR3aa: CAWSGRETQYF

d_gene: NA
v_gene: TRBV12-3/TRBV12-4
j_gene: TRBJ2-7
abundance: NA
CDR3nt: TGTGCCAGCAGTTTAGACAGCTACGAGCAGTACTTC
CDR3aa: CASSLDSYEQYF

d_gene: TRBD1
v_gene: TRBV19
j_gene: TRBJ1-1
abundance: NA
CDR3nt: TGTGCCAGTAGTACCCAGACAGGGGGCCAGACTGAAGCTTTCTTT
CDR3aa: CASSTQTGGQTEAFF

d_gene: NA
v_gene: TRBV19
j_gene: TRBJ2-1
abundance: NA
CDR3nt: TGTGCCAGTAGTCAGCGTTCCTACAATGAGCAGTTCTTC
CDR3aa: CASSQRSYNEQFF

d_gene: NA
v_gene: TRBV4-3
j_gene: TRBJ1-1
abundance: NA
CDR3nt: TGCGCCAGCAGCCAACTATTGGGAAGTTTGAACACTGAAGCTTTCTTT
CDR3aa: CASSQLLGSLNTEAFF

d_gene: NA
v_gene: TRBV30
j_gene: TRBJ2-7
abundance: NA
CDR3nt: TGTGCCTGGAGTGCTGGAGGAGGGGACTACGAGCAGTACTTC
CDR3aa: CAWSAGGGDYEQYF

d_gene: NA
v_gene: TRBV29-1
j_gene: TRBJ1-2
abundance: NA
CDR3nt: TGCAGCGTTGAGACGCAGGTTCATGGCTACACCTTC
CDR3aa: CSVETQVHGYTF

d_gene: NA
v_gene: TRBV3-1/TRBV3-2
j_gene: TRBJ2-7
abundance: NA
CDR3nt: TGTGCCAGCAGCCAAGACCCCACAGGTACCAGTAGCCAGTACTTC
CDR3aa: CASSQDPTGTSSQYF

d_gene: NA
v_gene: TRBV9
j_gene: TRBJ2-7
abundance: NA
CDR3nt: TGTGCCAGCAGCGTAGAACAGGGAGGCCCCGAGCAGTACTTC
CDR3aa: CASSVEQGGPEQYF

d_gene: TRBD1
v_gene: TRBV5-8
j_gene: TRBJ1-5
abundance: NA
CDR3nt: TGTGCCAGCAGCTTGAGGGTCTCAGGGGGGCAGCCCCAGCATTTT
CDR3aa: CASSLRVSGGQPQHF

d_gene: NA
v_gene: TRBV6-6
j_gene: TRBJ1-3
abundance: few
CDR3nt: TGTGCCAGCAGCAGCTATAGCTCTGGAAACACCATATATTTT
CDR3aa: CASSSYSSGNTIYF

d_gene: NA
v_gene: TRBV5-1
j_gene: TRBJ1-4
abundance: NA
CDR3nt: TGCGCCAGCAGCTTGAGTGGGCGCGATGAAAAACTGTTTTTT
CDR3aa: CASSLSGRDEKLFF